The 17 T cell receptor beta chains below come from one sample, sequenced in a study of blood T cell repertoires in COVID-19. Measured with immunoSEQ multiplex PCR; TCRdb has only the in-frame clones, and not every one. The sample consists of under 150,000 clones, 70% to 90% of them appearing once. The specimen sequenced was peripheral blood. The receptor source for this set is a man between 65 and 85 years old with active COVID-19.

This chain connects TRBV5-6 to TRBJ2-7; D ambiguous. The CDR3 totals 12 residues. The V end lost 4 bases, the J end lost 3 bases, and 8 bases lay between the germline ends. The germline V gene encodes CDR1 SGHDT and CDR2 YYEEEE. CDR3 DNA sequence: TGTGCCAGCAGCATACGAGGCTACGAGCAGTACTTC. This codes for CASSIRGYEQYF.

The CDR3 spells CASSLASGFYNEQFF. In nucleotides, the CDR3 is TGTGCCAGCAGCTTGGCTAGCGGGTTCTACAATGAGCAGTTCTTC. The rearrangement links TRBV5-5 to TRBJ2-1; 8 bases match TRBD2. J was trimmed by 3 bases and V by 0 bases; bases with no gene match: 2. The germline V gene has CDR1 SGHKS and CDR2 YYEKEE (reference sequence). The CDR3 contains 15 residues.

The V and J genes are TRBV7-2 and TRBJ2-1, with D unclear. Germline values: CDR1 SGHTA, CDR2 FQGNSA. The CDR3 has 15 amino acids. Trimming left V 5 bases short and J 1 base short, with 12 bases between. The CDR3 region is CASSRFADSYNEQFF. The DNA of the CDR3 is TGTGCCAGCAGCCGGTTCGCGGATTCCTACAATGAGCAGTTCTTC.

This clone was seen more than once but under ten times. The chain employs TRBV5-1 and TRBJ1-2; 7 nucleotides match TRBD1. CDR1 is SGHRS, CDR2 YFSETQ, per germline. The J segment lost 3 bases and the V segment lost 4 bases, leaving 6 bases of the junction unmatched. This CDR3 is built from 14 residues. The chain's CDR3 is CASSVTGTDYGYTF. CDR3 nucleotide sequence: TGCGCCAGCAGCGTCACCGGGACAGACTATGGCTACACCTTC.

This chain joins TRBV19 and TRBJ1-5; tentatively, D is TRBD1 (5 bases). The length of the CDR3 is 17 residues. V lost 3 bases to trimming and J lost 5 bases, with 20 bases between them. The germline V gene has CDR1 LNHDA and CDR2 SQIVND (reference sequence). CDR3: CASSMRQGATDYQPQHF. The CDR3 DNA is TGTGCCAGTAGTATGCGCCAGGGCGCGACAGATTATCAGCCCCAGCATTTT.

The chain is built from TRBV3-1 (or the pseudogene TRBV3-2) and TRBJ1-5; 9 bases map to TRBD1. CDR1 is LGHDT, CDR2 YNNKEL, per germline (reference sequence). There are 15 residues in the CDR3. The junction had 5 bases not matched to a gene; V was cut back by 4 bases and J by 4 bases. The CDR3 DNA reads TGTGCCAGCAGCCTCGGGACAGGGCGAAATCAGCCCCAGCATTTT. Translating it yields CASSLGTGRNQPQHF.

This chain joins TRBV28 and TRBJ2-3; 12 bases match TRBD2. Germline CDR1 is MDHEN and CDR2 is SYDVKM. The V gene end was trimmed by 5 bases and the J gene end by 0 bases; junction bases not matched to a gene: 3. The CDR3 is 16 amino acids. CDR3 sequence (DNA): TGTGCCAGCAGTGCTAGCGGGAGGGCAAGCACAGATACGCAGTATTTT. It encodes CASSASGRASTDTQYF.

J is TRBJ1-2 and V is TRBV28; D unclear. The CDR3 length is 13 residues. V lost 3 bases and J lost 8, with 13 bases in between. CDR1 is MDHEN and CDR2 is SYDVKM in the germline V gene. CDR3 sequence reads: CASSLRGGRGYTF. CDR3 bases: TGTGCCAGCAGTTTGCGGGGTGGCCGGGGCTACACCTTC.

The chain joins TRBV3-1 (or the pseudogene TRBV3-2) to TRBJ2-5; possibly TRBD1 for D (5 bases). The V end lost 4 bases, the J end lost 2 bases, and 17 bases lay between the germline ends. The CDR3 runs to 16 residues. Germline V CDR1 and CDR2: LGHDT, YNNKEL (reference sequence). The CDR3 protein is CASSPARGLGQETQYF. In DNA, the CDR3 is TGTGCCAGCAGCCCGGCTAGGGGCTTGGGACAAGAGACCCAGTACTTC.

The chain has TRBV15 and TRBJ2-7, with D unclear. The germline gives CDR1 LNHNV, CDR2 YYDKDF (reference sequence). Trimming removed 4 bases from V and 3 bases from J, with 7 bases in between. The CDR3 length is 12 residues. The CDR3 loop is CATSNSGYEQYF. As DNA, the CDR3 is TGTGCCACCAGCAATTCAGGCTACGAGCAGTACTTC.

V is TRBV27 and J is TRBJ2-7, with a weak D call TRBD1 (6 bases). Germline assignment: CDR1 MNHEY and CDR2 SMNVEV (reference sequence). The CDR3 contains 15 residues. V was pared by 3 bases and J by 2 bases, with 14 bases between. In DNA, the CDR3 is TGTGCCAGCAGTTTGCCCGGACAGTCCCCCTACGAGCAGTACTTC. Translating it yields CASSLPGQSPYEQYF.

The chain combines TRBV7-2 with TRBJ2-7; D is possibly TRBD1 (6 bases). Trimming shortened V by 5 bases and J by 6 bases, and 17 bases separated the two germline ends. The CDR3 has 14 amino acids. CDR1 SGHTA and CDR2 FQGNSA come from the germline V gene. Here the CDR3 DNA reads TGTGCCAGCAGCCAACAGGGAATAGTCTCCGAGCAGTACTTC. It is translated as CASSQQGIVSEQYF.

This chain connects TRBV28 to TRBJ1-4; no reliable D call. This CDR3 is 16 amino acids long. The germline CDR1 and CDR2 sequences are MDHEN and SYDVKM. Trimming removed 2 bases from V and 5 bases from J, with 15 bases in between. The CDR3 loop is CASSLPTGVVNEKLFF. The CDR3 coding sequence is TGTGCCAGCAGTTTACCGACCGGGGTAGTGAATGAAAAACTGTTTTTT.

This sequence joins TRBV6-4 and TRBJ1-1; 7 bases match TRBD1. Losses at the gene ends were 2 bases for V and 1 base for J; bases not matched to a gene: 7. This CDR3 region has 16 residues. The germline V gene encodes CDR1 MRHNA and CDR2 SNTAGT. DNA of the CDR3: TGTGCCAGCAGTGACCGACAGGGAGGATGGAACACTGAAGCTTTCTTT. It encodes CASSDRQGGWNTEAFF.

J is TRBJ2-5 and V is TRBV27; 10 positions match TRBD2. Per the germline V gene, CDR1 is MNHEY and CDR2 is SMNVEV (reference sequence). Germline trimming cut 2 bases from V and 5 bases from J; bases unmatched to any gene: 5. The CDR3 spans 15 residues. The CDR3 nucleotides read TGTGCCAGCAGTTTAAGGCTAGCGGGAGTGGAGACCCAGTACTTC. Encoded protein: CASSLRLAGVETQYF.

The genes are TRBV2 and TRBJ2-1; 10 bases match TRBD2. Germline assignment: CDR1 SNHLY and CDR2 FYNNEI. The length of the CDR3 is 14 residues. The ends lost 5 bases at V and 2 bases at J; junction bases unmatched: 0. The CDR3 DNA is TGTGCCAGCAGTACTAGCGGGGCCTACAATGAGCAGTTCTTC. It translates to CASSTSGAYNEQFF.

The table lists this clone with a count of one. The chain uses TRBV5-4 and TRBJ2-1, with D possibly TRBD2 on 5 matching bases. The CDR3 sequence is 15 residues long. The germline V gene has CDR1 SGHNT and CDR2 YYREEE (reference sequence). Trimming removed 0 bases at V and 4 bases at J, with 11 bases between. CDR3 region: CASSLEGRSYNEQFF. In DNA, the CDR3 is TGTGCCAGCAGCTTGGAAGGGAGAAGTTACAATGAGCAGTTCTTC.